This TCR beta chain was recorded in a study of T-cell reconstitution after alpha-beta-depleted transplantation in children. A library of TCRbeta sequences, prepared with unique molecular identifiers, was generated. A single record per CDR3 protein comes from TCRdb applying MiXCR to the PCR reads. Counted here are some 300,000 distinct CDR3 sequences, 10% occurring once; the ten biggest clones make up roughly 7.1%. Ten or more counts support this clonotype. Its antigen is still unknown. This CDR3 region has 14 residues. V was pared by 5 bases and J by 3 bases, with 11 bases between. Germline loops: CDR1 MDHEN, CDR2 SYDVKM. Findings and limits, study-wide: Reportedly, roughly two months post-transplant, alpha-beta T cells arose from several hundred expanded graft clones. From surviving recipient T cells and thymic progenitors came the high day-60 TCRbeta diversity observed in some patients. From newly produced T cells came most of the T-cell counts and diversity one year after transplant.

The sequences come from PBMCs, collected before TCRalphabeta/CD19-depleted stem cell transplant. This chain uses TRBV28 with TRBJ1-5, with D possibly TRBD1 on 6 matching bases. The TCR comes from a boy younger than two with acute myeloid leukemia, due to receive a stem cell transplant. CDR3 loop: CASSPRQDNQPQHF. The CDR3 coding sequence is TGTGCCAGCAGTCCACGACAGGACAATCAGCCCCAGCATTTT. Together with reference TRBV28 and TRBJ1-5, the CDR3 gives the full variable domain: DVKVTQSSRYLVKRTGEKVFLECVQDMDHENMFWYRQDPGLGLRLIYFSYDVKMKEKGDIPEGYSVSREKKERFSLILESASTNQTSMYLCASSPRQDNQPQHFGDGTRLSIL.